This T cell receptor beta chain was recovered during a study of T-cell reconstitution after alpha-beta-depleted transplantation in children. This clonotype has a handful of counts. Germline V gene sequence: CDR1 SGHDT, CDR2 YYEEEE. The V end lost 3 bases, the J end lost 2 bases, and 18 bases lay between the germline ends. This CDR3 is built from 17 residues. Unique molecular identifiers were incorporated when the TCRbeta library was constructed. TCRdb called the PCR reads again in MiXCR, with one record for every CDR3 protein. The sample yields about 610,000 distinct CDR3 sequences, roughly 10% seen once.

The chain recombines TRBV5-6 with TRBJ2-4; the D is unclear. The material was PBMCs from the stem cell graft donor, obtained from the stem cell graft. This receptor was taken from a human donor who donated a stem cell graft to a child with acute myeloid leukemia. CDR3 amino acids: CASSWAPTQGPKNIQYF. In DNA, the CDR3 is TGTGCCAGCAGCTGGGCCCCGACCCAAGGGCCCAAAAACATTCAGTACTTC.